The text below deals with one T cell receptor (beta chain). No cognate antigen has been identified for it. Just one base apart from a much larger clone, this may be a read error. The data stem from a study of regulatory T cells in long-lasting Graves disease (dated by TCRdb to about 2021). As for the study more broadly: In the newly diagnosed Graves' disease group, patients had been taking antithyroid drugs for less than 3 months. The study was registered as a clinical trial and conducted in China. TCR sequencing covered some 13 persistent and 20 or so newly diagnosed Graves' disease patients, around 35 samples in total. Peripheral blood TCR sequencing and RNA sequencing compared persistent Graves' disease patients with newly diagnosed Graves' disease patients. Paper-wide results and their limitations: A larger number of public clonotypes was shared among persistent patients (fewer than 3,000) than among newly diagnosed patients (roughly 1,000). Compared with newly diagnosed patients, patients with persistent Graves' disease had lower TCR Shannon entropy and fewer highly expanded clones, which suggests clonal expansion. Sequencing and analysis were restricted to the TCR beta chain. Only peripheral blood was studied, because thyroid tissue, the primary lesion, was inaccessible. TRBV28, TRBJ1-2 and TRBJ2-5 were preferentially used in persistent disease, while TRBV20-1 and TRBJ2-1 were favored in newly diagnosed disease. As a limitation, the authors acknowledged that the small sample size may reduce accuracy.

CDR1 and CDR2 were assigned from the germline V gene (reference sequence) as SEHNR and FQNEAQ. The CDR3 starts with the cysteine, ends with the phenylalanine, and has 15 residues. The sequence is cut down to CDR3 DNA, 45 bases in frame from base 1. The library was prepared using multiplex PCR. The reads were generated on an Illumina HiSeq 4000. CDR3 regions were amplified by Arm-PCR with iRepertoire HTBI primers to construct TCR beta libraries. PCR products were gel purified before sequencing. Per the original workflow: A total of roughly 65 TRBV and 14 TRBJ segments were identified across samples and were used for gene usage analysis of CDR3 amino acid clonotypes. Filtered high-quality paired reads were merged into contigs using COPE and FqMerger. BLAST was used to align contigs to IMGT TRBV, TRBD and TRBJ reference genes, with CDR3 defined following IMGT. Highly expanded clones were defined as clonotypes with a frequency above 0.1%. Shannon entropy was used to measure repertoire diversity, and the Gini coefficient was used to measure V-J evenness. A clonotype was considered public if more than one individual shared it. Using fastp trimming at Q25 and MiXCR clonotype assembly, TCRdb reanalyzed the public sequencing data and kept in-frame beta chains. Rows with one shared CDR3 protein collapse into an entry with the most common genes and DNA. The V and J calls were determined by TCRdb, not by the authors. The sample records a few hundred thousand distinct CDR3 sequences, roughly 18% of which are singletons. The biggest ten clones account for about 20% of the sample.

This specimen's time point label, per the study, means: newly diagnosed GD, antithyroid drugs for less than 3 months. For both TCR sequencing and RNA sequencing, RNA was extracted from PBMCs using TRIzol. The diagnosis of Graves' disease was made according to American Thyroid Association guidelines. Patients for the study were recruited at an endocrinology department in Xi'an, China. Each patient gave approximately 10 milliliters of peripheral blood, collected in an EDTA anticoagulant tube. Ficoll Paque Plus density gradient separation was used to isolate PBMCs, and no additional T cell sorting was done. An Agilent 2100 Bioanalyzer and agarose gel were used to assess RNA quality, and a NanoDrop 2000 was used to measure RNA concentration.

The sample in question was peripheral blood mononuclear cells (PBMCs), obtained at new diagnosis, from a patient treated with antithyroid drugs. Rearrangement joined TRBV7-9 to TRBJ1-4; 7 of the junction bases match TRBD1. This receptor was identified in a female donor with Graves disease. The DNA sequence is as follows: TGTGCCAGCACCTTAGCGCAGGGGGGATTTGAAAAACTGTGTTTT. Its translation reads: CASTLAQGGFEKLCF.